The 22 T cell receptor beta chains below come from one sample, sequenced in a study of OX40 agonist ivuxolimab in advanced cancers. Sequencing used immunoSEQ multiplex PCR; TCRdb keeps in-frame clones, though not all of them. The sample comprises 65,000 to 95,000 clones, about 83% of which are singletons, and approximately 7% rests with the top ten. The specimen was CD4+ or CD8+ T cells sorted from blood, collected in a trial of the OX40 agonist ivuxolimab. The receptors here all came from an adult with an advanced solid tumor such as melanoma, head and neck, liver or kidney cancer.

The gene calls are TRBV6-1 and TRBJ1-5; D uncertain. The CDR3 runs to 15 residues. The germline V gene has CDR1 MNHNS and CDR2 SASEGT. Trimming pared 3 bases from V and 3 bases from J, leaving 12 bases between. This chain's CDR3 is CASSDGVVANQPQHF. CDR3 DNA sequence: TGTGCCAGCAGTGATGGGGTCGTGGCCAATCAGCCCCAGCATTTT.

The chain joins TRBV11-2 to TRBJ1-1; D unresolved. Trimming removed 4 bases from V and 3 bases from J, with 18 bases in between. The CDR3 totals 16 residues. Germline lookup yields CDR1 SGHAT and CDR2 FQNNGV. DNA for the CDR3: TGTGCCAGCAGCTCCCCAAGAGATTCTCGTCACACTGAAGCTTTCTTT. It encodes CASSSPRDSRHTEAFF.

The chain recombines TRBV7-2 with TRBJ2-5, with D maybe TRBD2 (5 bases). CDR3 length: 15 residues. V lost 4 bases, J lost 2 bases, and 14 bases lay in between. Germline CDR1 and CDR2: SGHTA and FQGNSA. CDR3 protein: CASSSTSGRQETQYF. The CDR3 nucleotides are TGTGCCAGCAGCTCAACCTCGGGGAGACAAGAGACCCAGTACTTC.

CDR3 loop: CSAGQGRNIQYF. DNA for the CDR3: TGCAGCGCCGGACAGGGGCGAAACATTCAGTACTTC. The chain recombines TRBV29-1 with TRBJ2-4, with 9 bases that match TRBD1. Trimming cost V 7 bases and J 6 bases; bases outside gene matches: 4. This CDR3 is 12 amino acids long. Germline V gene sequence: CDR1 SQVTM, CDR2 ANQGSEA.

CDR3 loop: CASSARAGSLFYSNNEQFF. The CDR3 coding sequence is TGCGCCAGCAGTGCCCGGGCGGGCAGCCTATTTTACTCTAACAATGAGCAGTTCTTC. This chain links TRBV10-1 with TRBJ2-1; perhaps TRBD2 as D (5 bases). Germline V gene lookup returns CDR1 WNHNN and CDR2 SYGVQD (reference sequence). There are 19 residues in the CDR3. V was cut by 4 bases and J by 5 bases, with 27 bases left in between.

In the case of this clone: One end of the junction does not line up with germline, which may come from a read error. The CDR3 region has the DNA TGTGCTAGCAGCTTCGCAGGGTCGGAGACCCAGTACTTC. Protein sequence: CASSFAGSETQYF. This chain uses TRBV7-7 with TRBJ2-5, with D tentatively TRBD1 (5 bases). The CDR3 consists of 13 residues. Germline loops: CDR1 SSHAT, CDR2 FNYEAQ (reference sequence).

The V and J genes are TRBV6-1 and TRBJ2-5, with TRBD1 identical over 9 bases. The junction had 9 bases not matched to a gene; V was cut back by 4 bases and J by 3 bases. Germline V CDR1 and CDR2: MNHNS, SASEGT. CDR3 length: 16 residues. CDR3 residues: CASSGRGTGIKETQYF. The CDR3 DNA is TGTGCCAGCAGTGGACGGGGGACAGGGATCAAAGAGACCCAGTACTTC.

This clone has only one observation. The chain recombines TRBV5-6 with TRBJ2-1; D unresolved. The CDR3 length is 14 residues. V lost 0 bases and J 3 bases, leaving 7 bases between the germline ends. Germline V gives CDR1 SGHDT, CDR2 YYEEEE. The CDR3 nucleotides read TGTGCCAGCAGCTTGGACAGATACTACAATGAGCAGTTCTTC. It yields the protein CASSLDRYYNEQFF.

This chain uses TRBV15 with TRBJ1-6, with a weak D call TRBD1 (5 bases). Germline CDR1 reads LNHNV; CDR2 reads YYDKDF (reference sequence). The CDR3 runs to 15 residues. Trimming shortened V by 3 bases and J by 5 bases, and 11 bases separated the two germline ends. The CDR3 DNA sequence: TGTGCCACCAGCAGGGACAAGGTCGATAATTCACCCCTCCACTTT. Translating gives CATSRDKVDNSPLHF.

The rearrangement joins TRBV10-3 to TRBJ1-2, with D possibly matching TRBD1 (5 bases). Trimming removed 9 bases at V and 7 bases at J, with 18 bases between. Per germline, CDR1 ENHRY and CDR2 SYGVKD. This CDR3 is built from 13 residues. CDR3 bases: TGTGCCATTAGAGCTTCCGGGACCAGTGGCTACACCTTC. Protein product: CAIRASGTSGYTF.

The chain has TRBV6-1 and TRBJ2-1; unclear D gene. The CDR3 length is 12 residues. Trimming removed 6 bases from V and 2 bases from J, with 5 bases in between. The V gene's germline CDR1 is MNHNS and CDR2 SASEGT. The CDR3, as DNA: TGTGCCAGCAGGGAAACCTACAATGAGCAGTTCTTC. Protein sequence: CASRETYNEQFF.

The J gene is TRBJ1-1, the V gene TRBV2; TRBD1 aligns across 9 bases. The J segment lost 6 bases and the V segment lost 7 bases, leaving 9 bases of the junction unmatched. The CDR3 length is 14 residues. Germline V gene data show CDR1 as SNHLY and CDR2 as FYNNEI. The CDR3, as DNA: TGTGCCAGCAATTTAGGGACAGGGTTCGCTGAAGCTTTCTTT. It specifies CASNLGTGFAEAFF.

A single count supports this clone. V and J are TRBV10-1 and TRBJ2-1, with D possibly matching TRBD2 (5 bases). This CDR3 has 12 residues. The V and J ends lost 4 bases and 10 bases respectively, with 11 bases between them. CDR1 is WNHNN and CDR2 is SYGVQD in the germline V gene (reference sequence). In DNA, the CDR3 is TGCGCCAGCAGTGGAGGGCCTTCCGAGCAGTTCTTC. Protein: CASSGGPSEQFF.

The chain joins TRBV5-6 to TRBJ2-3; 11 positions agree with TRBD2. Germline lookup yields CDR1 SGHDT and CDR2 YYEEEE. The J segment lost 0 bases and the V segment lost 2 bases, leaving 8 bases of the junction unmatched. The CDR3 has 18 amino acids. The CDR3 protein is CASSFALAGGLSTDTQYF. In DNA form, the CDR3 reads TGTGCCAGCAGCTTCGCGCTAGCGGGGGGCCTTAGCACAGATACGCAGTATTTT. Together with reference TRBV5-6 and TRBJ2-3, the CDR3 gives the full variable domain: DAGVTQSPTHLIKTRGQQVTLRCSPKSGHDTVSWYQQALGQGPQFIFQYYEEEERQRGNFPDRFSGHQFPNYSSELNVNALLLGDSALYLCASSFALAGGLSTDTQYFGPGTRLTVL.

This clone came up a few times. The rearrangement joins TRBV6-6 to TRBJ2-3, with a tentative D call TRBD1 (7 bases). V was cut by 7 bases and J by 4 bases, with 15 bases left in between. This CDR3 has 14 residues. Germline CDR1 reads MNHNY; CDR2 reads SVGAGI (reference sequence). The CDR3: CASNQGGRADTQYF. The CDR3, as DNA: TGTGCCAGCAACCAGGGGGGAAGGGCAGATACGCAGTATTTT.

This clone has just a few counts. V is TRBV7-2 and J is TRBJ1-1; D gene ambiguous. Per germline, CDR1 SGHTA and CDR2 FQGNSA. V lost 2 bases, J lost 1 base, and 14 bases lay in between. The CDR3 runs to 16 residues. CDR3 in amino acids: CASSLIQWGRNTEAFF. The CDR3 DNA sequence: TGTGCCAGCAGCTTAATTCAGTGGGGTCGGAACACTGAAGCTTTCTTT.

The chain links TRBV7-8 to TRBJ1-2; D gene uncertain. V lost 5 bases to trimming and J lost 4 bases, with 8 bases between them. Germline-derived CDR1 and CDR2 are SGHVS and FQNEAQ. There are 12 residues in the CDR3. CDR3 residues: CASSPEVYGYTF. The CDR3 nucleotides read TGTGCCAGCAGCCCGGAGGTCTATGGCTACACCTTC. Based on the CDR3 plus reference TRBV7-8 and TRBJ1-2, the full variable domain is GAGVSQSPRYKVAKRGQDVALRCDPISGHVSLFWYQQALGQGPEFLTYFQNEAQLDKSGLPSDRFFAERPEGSVSTLKIQRTQQEDSAVYLCASSPEVYGYTFGSGTRLTVV.

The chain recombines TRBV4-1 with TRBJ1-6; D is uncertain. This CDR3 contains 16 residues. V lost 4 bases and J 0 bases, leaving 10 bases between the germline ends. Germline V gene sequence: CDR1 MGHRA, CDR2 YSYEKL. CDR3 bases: TGCGCCAGCAGCCCGCTAGGAAGCTCCTATAATTCACCCCTCCACTTT. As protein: CASSPLGSSYNSPLHF.

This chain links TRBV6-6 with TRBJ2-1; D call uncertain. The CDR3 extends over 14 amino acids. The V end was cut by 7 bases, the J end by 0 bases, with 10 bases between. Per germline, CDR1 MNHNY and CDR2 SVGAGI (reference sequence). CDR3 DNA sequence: TGTGCCAGCACTAAGTCCAGCTCCTACAATGAGCAGTTCTTC. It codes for CASTKSSSYNEQFF.

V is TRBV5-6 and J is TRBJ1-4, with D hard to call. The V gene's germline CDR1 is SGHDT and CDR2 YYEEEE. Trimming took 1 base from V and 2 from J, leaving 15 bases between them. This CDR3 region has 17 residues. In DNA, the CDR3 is TGTGCCAGCAGCTTGAATACTGGGTTTCTGACTAATGAAAAACTGTTTTTT. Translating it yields CASSLNTGFLTNEKLFF. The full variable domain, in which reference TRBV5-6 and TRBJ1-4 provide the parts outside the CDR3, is DAGVTQSPTHLIKTRGQQVTLRCSPKSGHDTVSWYQQALGQGPQFIFQYYEEEERQRGNFPDRFSGHQFPNYSSELNVNALLLGDSALYLCASSLNTGFLTNEKLFFGSGTQLSVL.

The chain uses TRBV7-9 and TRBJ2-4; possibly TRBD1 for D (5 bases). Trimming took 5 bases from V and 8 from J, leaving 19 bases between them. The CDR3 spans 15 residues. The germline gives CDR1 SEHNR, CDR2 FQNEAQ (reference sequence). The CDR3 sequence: CASSGRWGHEDIQYF. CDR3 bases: TGTGCCAGCAGCGGTCGGTGGGGCCACGAGGACATTCAGTACTTC.

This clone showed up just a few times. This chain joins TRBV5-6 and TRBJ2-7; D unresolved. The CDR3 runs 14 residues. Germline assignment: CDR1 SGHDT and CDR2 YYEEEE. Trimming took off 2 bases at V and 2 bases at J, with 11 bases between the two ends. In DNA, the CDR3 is TGTGCCAGCAGCTTAGGTGGGGTGACCTACGAGCAGTACTTC. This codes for CASSLGGVTYEQYF.